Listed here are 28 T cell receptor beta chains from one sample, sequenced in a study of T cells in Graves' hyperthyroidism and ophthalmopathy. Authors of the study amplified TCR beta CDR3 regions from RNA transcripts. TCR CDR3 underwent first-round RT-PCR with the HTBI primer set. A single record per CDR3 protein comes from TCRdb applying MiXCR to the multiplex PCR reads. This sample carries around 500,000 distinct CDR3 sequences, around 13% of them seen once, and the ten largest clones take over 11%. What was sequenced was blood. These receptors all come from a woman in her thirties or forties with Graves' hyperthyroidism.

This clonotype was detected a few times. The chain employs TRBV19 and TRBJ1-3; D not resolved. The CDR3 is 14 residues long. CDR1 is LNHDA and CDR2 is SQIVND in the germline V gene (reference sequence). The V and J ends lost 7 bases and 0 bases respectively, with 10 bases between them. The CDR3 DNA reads TGTGCCAGTATAAGTCACCGCTCTGGAAACACCATATATTTT. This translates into CASISHRSGNTIYF.

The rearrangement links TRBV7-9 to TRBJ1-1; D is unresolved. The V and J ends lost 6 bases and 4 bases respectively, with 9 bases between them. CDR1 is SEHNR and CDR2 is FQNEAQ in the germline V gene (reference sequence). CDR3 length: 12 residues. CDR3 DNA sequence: TGTGCCAGCAGAGTAGAAGGCACTGAAGCTTTCTTT. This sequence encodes CASRVEGTEAFF.

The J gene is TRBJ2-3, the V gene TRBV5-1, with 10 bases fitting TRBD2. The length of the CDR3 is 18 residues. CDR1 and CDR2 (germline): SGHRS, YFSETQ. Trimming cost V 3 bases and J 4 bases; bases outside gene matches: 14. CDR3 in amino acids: CASSWEAGGPEVPDTQYF. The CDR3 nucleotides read TGCGCCAGCAGCTGGGAAGCGGGAGGGCCGGAAGTCCCAGATACGCAGTATTTT.

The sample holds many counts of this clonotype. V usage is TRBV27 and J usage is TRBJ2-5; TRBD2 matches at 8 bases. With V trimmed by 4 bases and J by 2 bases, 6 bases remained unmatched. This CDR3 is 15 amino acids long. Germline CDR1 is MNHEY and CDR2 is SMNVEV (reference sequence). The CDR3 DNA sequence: TGTGCCAGCAGTTCAGCTAGCGGGCTTCAAGAGACCCAGTACTTC. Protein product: CASSSASGLQETQYF.

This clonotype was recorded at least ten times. In nucleotides, the CDR3 is TGCAGTGCCACAGTAGGGGCTAGCGGGAGTAATGAGCAGTTCTTC. Its protein product is CSATVGASGSNEQFF. The chain recombines TRBV20-1 with TRBJ2-1; 10 bases fit TRBD2. CDR1 and CDR2 (germline): DFQATT, SNEGSKA (reference sequence). V lost 6 bases, J lost 7 bases, and 12 bases stayed unmatched. This CDR3 is built from 15 residues.

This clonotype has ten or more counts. CDR3: CATSREFPGGKDNEQFF. The CDR3 coding sequence is TGTGCCACCAGCAGAGAGTTTCCAGGGGGGAAGGACAATGAGCAGTTCTTC. This chain connects TRBV15 to TRBJ2-1; D is perhaps TRBD1 (7 bases). CDR3 length equals 17 residues. Trimming cost V 0 bases and J 5 bases, with 17 bases left between them. The germline gives CDR1 LNHNV, CDR2 YYDKDF (reference sequence).

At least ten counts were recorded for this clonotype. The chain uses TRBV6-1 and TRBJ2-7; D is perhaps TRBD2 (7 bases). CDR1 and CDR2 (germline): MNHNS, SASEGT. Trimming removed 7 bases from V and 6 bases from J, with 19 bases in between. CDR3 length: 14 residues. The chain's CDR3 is CASTSQGGGTEQYF. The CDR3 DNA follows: TGTGCCAGCACCTCCCAAGGGGGGGGAACCGAGCAGTACTTC.

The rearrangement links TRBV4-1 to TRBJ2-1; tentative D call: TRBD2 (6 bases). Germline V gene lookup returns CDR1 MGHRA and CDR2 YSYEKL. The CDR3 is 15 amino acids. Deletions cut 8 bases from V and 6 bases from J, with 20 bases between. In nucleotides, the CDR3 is TGCGCCAGCGGAACCGGGACTGCGAGTATCAATGAGCAGTTCTTC. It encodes CASGTGTASINEQFF.

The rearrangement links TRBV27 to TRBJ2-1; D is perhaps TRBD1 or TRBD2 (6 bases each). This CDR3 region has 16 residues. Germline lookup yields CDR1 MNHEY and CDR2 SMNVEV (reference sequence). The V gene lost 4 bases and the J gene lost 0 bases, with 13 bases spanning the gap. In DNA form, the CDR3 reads TGTGCCAGCAGTTCAGCAGGGGACTTCTCCTACAATGAGCAGTTCTTC. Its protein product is CASSSAGDFSYNEQFF.

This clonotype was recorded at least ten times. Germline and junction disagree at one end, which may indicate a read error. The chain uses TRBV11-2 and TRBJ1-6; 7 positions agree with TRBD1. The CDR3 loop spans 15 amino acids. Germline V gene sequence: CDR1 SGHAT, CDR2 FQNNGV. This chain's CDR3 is CASSFSGTDNSPLHF. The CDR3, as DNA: TGTGCCAGCAGCTTCTCCGGGACAGATAATTCACCCCTCCACTTC.

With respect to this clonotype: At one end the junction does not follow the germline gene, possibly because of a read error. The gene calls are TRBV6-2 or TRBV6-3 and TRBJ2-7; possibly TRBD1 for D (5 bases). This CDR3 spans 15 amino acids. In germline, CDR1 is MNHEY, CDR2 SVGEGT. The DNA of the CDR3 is TGTGCCCGCAGTTCCCAACCTCGACAGACCTACGAGCAGTACTTC. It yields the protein CARSSQPRQTYEQYF.

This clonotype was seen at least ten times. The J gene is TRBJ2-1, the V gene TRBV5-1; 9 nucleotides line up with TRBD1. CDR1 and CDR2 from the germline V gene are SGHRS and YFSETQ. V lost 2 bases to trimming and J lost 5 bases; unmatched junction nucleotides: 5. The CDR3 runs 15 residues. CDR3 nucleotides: TGCGCCAGCAGCTTACAGGGGGCGACCGACAATGAGCAGTTCTTC. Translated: CASSLQGATDNEQFF. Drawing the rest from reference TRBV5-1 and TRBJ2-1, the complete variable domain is KAGVTQTPRYLIKTRGQQVTLSCSPISGHRSVSWYQQTPGQGLQFLFEYFSETQRNKGNFPGRFSGRQFSNSRSEMNVSTLELGDSALYLCASSLQGATDNEQFFGPGTRLTVL.

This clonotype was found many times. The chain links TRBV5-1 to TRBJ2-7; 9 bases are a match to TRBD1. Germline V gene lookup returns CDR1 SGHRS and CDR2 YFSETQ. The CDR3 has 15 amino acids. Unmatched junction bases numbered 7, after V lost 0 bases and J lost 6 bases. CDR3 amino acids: CASSLAGTGFGEQYF. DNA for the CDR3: TGCGCCAGCAGCTTGGCTGGGACAGGGTTTGGCGAGCAGTACTTC. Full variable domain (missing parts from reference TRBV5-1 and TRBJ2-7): KAGVTQTPRYLIKTRGQQVTLSCSPISGHRSVSWYQQTPGQGLQFLFEYFSETQRNKGNFPGRFSGRQFSNSRSEMNVSTLELGDSALYLCASSLAGTGFGEQYFGPGTRLTVT.

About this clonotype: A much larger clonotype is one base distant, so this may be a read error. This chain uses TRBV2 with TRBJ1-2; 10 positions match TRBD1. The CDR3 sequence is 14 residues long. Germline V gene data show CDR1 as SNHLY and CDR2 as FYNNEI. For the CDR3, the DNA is TGTGCCAGCGGCCCAGGACAGGGGGGAGATGGCTGCACCTTC. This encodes CASGPGQGGDGCTF.

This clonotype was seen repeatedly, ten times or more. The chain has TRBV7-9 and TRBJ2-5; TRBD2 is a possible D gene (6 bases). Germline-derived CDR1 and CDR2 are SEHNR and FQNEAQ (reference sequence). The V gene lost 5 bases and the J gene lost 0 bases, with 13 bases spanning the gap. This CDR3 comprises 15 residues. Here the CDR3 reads CASSNNRDYQETQYF. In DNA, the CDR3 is TGTGCCAGCAGCAACAACCGGGACTACCAAGAGACCCAGTACTTC.

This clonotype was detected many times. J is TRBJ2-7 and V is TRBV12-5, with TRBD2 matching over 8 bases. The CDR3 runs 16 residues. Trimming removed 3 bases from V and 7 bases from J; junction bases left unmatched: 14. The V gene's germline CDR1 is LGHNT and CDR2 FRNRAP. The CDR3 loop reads CASGFPTGGSVGEQYF. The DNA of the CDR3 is TGTGCTAGTGGTTTCCCCACGGGAGGGAGCGTGGGGGAGCAGTACTTC.

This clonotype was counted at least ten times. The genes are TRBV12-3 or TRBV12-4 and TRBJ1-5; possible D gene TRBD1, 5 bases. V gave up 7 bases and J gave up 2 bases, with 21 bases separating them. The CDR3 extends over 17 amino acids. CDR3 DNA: TGTGCCAGCAATACATACGCCCGACAGTTCCGCAATCAGCCCCAGCATTTT. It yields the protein CASNTYARQFRNQPQHF.

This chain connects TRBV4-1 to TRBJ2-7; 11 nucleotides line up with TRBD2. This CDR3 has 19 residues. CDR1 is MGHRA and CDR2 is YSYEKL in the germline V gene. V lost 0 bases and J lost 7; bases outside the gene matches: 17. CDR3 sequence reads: CASSQDAIAGGITSWEQYF. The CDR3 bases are TGCGCCAGCAGCCAAGATGCGATAGCGGGAGGGATCACCTCTTGGGAGCAGTACTTC.

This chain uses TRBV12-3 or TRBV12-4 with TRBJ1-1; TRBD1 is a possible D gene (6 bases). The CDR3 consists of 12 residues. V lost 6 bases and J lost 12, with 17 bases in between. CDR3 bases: TGTGCCAGCAGCCCGGAGAAGGGGGGATCTTTCTTT. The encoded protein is CASSPEKGGSFF.

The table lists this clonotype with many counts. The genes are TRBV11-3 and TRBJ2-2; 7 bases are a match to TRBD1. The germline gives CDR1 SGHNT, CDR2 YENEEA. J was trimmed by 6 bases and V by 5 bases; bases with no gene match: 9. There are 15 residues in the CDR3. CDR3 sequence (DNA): TGTGCCAGCAGCCCGGGACAGAGAACCGCCGGGGAGCTGTTTTTT. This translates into CASSPGQRTAGELFF.

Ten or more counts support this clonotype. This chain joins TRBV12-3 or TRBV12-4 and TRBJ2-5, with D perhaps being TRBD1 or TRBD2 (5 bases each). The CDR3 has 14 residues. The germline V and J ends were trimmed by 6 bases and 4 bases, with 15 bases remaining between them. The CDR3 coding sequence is TGTGCCAGCAGCCAAGGGGCTAGCTTAGAGACCCAGTACTTC. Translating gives CASSQGASLETQYF.

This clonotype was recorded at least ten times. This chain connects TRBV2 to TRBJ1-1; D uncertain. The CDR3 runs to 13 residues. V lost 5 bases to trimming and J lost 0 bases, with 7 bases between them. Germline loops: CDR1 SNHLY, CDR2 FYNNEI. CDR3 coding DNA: TGTGCCAGCAGTTTGATAATGAACACTGAAGCTTTCTTT. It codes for CASSLIMNTEAFF.

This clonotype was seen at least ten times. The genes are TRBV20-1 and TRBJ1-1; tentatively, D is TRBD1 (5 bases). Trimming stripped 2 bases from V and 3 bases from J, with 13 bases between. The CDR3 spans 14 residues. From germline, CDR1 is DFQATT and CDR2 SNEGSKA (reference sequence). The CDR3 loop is CSARWVSRDTEAFF. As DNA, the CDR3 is TGCAGTGCTAGATGGGTCTCCAGGGACACTGAAGCTTTCTTT.

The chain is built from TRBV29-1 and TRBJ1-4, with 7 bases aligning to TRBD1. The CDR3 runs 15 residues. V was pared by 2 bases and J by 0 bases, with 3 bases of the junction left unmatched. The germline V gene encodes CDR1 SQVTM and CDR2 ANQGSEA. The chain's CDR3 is CSVENRGSTNEKLFF. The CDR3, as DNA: TGCAGCGTTGAAAACAGGGGATCAACTAATGAAAAACTGTTTTTT. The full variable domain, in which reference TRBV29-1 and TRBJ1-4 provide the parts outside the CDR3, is SAVISQKPSRDICQRGTSLTIQCQVDSQVTMMFWYRQQPGQSLTLIATANQGSEATYESGFVIDKFPISRPNLTFSTLTVSNMSPEDSSIYLCSVENRGSTNEKLFFGSGTQLSVL.

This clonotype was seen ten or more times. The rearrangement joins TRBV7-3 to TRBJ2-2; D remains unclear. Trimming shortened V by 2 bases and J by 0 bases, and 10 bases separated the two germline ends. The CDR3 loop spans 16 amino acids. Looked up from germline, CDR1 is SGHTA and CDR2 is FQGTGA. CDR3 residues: CASSLLPGPNTGELFF. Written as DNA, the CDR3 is TGTGCCAGCAGCTTATTGCCGGGTCCGAACACCGGGGAGCTGTTTTTT.

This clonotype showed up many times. The CDR3 sequence: CSAREQGASQPQHF. CDR3 coding DNA: TGCAGTGCTAGAGAACAGGGGGCATCTCAGCCCCAGCATTTT. The chain combines TRBV20-1 with TRBJ1-5, with 9 bases identical to TRBD1. With 0 bases clipped from V and 6 bases from J, the junction kept 3 bases outside the gene matches. This CDR3 spans 14 amino acids. Germline lookup yields CDR1 DFQATT and CDR2 SNEGSKA (reference sequence).

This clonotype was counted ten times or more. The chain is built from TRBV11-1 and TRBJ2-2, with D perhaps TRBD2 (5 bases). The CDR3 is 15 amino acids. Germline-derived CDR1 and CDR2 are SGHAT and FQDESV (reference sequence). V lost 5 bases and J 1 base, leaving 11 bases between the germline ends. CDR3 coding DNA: TGTGCCAGCAGCCCAGGACGGGAGAACACCGGGGAGCTGTTTTTT. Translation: CASSPGRENTGELFF.

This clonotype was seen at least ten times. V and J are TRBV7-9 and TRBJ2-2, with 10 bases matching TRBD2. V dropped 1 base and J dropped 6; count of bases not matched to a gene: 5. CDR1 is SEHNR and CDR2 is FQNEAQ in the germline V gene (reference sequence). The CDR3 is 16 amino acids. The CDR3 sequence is CASSLGTSGAPGELFF. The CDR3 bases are TGTGCCAGCAGCTTAGGGACTAGCGGAGCACCCGGGGAGCTGTTTTTT.